This entry describes one T cell receptor (beta chain). This clone was found once. The antigen this receptor binds is unknown. Base qualities are not provided; no much larger clone lies one nucleotide away. Separate from the roughly 700-subject first cohort, the validation cohort of 95 to 150 subjects was the group to which the donors belonged. The library was made by the immunoSEQ multiplex PCR assay. The study's processing was this. To diagnose cytomegalovirus status from the catalog of TCR beta chain sequences, a statistical classification framework was built. TCRdb obtained this table from immuneACCESS and retained in-frame rearrangements with V and J assigned. These tables miss some clones; where compared with another copy, unresolved V genes account for less than half of the shortfall, and the remainder is unexplained. V, J and clone size reflect that table, while D and trimming were determined from the DNA. The sample contains tens of thousands of clones, roughly nine tenths of them found a single time. Around 1.2% of the sample is taken by the ten largest.

V is cut by 0 bases and J by 1 base, and the space between the germline ends is 6 bases. Based on the germline V gene (reference sequence), the CDR1 and CDR2 sequences are SEHNR and FQNEAQ. The cysteine opens and the phenylalanine closes a CDR3 of 14 amino acids. Kept here is only the CDR3 DNA, which spans 42 bases and is read in frame from base 1. This entry is derived from a study of cytomegalovirus exposure and HLA in healthy donors (dated by TCRdb to the late 2010s). For context, the study as a whole: According to a later analysis, the roughly 130 validation repertoires were produced on the same platform as the 680 or so repertoires of the first cohort. The study aimed to test whether signatures of past pathogen exposure could be identified by cataloging public T cell receptors. A separate validation cohort of roughly 130 different subjects was used in addition to the 666-subject first cohort. To predict cytomegalovirus infection status, the study combined high-throughput TCR immunosequencing, statistical association of individual TCRs with disease status, and machine learning.

General study outcomes and caveats: All 110 or so repertoires were used to score co-occurrence in the validation cohort in a later analysis, because that analysis had no HLA typing for the cohort. The authors suggested that the approach could potentially be generalized to other disease states and immunological phenotypes. The classifier was reported to diagnose cytomegalovirus status with high specificity and sensitivity in both the original and validation cohorts. Three of the identified cytomegalovirus-associated TCR beta chains were confirmed in vitro to be specific for cytomegalovirus antigens. In the study, about 150 TCR beta chains were listed as associated with cytomegalovirus. While some public TCRs were present in many individuals, most TCR sequences turned up only very rarely across donors. A later analysis found that TCRs clustered in the first cohort also tended to co-occur in the 110 or so validation repertoires, with more than 90% of cluster scores above 0.

The chain links TRBV7-9 with TRBJ2-5; the best D guess is TRBD2, with 6 bases matching. The receptor comes from a woman between 18 and 29 years old in good health and CMV-seronegative. What was sequenced was PBMCs. The DNA sequence is as follows: TGTGCCAGCAGCTTAGCTAGCGGCCAAGAGACCCAGTACTTC. This gives the protein CASSLASGQETQYF.